Below are 22 T cell receptor beta chains sequenced from a single sample in a study of T cells after posttransplantation cyclophosphamide. Treatment was busulfan-fludarabine conditioning, a marrow graft, and cyclophosphamide on days +3 and +4. Repertoires were generated with immunoSEQ multiplex PCR, while TCRdb's copy carries only in-frame clones and drops some. Of about 10,000 clones listed, about four fifths are singletons. The material was PBMCs, obtained 1903 days after a stem cell transplant with posttransplant cyclophosphamide. All receptors come from a female patient aged 40-50 years who received an allogeneic stem cell transplant from a related donor, was CMV-positive, and had no GVHD. Some of these T cells may belong to the graft donor.

The chain uses TRBV14 and TRBJ2-6; D remains unclear. Trimming took off 0 bases at V and 0 bases at J, with 12 bases between the two ends. This CDR3 spans 18 amino acids. Germline-derived CDR1 and CDR2 are SGHDN and FVKESK. CDR3 DNA sequence: TGTGCCAGCAGCCAAGACAGGAATACCCTCTCTGGGGCCAACGTCCTGACTTTC. It codes for CASSQDRNTLSGANVLTF.

This clone showed up just a few times. V usage is TRBV4-1 and J usage is TRBJ1-5, with 7 nucleotides matching TRBD1. The trim removed 1 base at V and 7 bases at J, leaving 7 bases unmatched. Germline lookup yields CDR1 MGHRA and CDR2 YSYEKL. The CDR3 runs to 15 residues. The CDR3 is CASSQVQGEDQPQHF. CDR3 sequence (DNA): TGCGCCAGCAGCCAAGTGCAGGGGGAGGACCAGCCCCAGCATTTT.

This chain joins TRBV7-9 and TRBJ1-5; no clear D gene. Germline-derived CDR1 and CDR2 are SEHNR and FQNEAQ (reference sequence). CDR3 length equals 14 residues. Trimming cost V 0 bases and J 9 bases, with 12 bases left between them. The CDR3 is CASSLAAAGSPQHF. CDR3 nucleotides: TGTGCCAGCAGCTTAGCGGCGGCGGGATCGCCCCAGCATTTT.

This clone occurred a few times. The chain has TRBV6-4 and TRBJ2-3; the D gene is possibly TRBD1 (6 bases). This CDR3 contains 15 residues. Germline CDR1 is MRHNA and CDR2 is SNTAGT. V lost 11 bases and J 4 bases, leaving 22 bases between the germline ends. The CDR3 nucleotides read TGTGCCGCCTCCCTTAGGGCAGGGGCGGCAGATACGCAGTATTTT. This translates into CAASLRAGAADTQYF.

The V call is TRBV11-3, the J call TRBJ1-1, with 7 positions matching TRBD1. CDR1 and CDR2 (germline): SGHNT, YENEEA. V was pared by 3 bases and J by 0 bases, with 13 bases of the junction left unmatched. This CDR3 has 18 residues. CDR3 residues: CASSFPGQVGPMNTEAFF. CDR3 bases: TGTGCCAGCAGCTTTCCCGGACAGGTCGGGCCTATGAACACTGAAGCTTTCTTT.

The gene calls are TRBV6-5 and TRBJ1-1; a weak D match, TRBD1 (5 bases). From germline, CDR1 is MNHEY and CDR2 SVGAGI. With 0 bases removed from V and 4 bases from J, the gap between germline ends came to 9 bases. The CDR3 totals 14 residues. CDR3 nucleotide sequence: TGTGCCAGCAGTTACTCGGGGGGGGGCACTGAAGCTTTCTTT. It yields the protein CASSYSGGGTEAFF.

The rearrangement uses TRBV7-9 and TRBJ1-6; 8 nucleotides align to TRBD1. Trimming removed 1 base from V and 6 bases from J; junction bases left unmatched: 8. Germline V CDR1 and CDR2: SEHNR, FQNEAQ (reference sequence). The CDR3 contains 17 residues. This CDR3 reads CASSLGGGQGVNSPLHF. For the CDR3, the DNA is TGTGCCAGCAGCTTAGGGGGAGGACAGGGTGTTAATTCACCCCTCCACTTT.

The V and J genes are TRBV5-1 and TRBJ2-3; no clear D gene. V was pared by 0 bases and J by 2 bases, with 7 bases between. Per the germline V gene, CDR1 is SGHRS and CDR2 is YFSETQ. The CDR3 is 14 residues long. The CDR3 nucleotides are TGCGCCAGCAGCTTGGCATCCATCACAGATACGCAGTATTTT. It is translated as CASSLASITDTQYF.

This clone was seen a handful of times. The V and J genes are TRBV27 and TRBJ1-5; no clear D gene. Germline lookup yields CDR1 MNHEY and CDR2 SMNVEV (reference sequence). V lost 1 base and J lost 1, with 5 bases in between. This CDR3 contains 14 residues. DNA for the CDR3: TGTGCCAGCAGTTTATTTGGCAGCAATCAGCCCCAGCATTTT. Translating gives CASSLFGSNQPQHF.

The rearrangement links TRBV5-4 to TRBJ2-2; D remains ambiguous. In germline, CDR1 is SGHNT, CDR2 YYREEE (reference sequence). Trimming took 3 bases from V and 6 from J, leaving 6 bases between them. This CDR3 has 12 residues. CDR3 region: CASSSPAGELFF. The CDR3 region has the DNA TGTGCCAGCAGCTCTCCGGCCGGGGAGCTGTTTTTT.

J is TRBJ2-1 and V is TRBV9; 7 bases fit TRBD2. With V trimmed by 4 bases and J by 4 bases, 8 bases remained unmatched. This CDR3 comprises 15 residues. Germline V gene sequence: CDR1 SGDLS, CDR2 YYNGEE. The CDR3: CASSPRSSGYNEQFF. The CDR3 DNA sequence: TGTGCCAGCAGCCCTCGAAGTAGCGGGTACAATGAGCAGTTCTTC.

The rearrangement uses TRBV5-1 and TRBJ2-5, with D tentatively TRBD2 (5 bases). This CDR3 contains 16 residues. Trimming stripped 0 bases from V and 2 bases from J, with 14 bases between. Germline V gene lookup returns CDR1 SGHRS and CDR2 YFSETQ. CDR3 nucleotides: TGCGCCAGCAGCTTGGCACGGGGTCGAGGGCAAGAGACCCAGTACTTC. Encoded protein: CASSLARGRGQETQYF.

The CDR3 bases are TGTGCCAGCAGCTTAGTTGGTGCGGGGGCCTACACCGGGGAGCTGTTTTTT. Translation: CASSLVGAGAYTGELFF. This chain links TRBV7-8 with TRBJ2-2; the D gene is possibly TRBD2 (7 bases). The CDR3 is 17 residues long. Germline-derived CDR1 and CDR2 are SGHVS and FQNEAQ. V was shortened by 1 base and J by 3 bases, with 15 bases between the two germline ends. Using reference TRBV7-8 and TRBJ2-2 for the parts outside the CDR3, the full variable domain is GAGVSQSPRYKVAKRGQDVALRCDPISGHVSLFWYQQALGQGPEFLTYFQNEAQLDKSGLPSDRFFAERPEGSVSTLKIQRTQQEDSAVYLCASSLVGAGAYTGELFFGEGSRLTVL.

This rearrangement joins TRBV7-6 to TRBJ1-1; 9 bases are a match to TRBD1. CDR3 length: 15 residues. V was clipped by 2 bases and J by 4 bases; unmatched bases: 5. Germline loops: CDR1 SGHVS, CDR2 FNYEAQ. DNA of the CDR3: TGTGCCAGCAGCTTAACAGGGGGCGCGGGCACTGAAGCTTTCTTT. This sequence encodes CASSLTGGAGTEAFF.

This clone has just a few counts. The rearrangement uses TRBV7-9 and TRBJ1-2; TRBD1 might be the D (6 bases). Trimming cost V 5 bases and J 7 bases, with 17 bases left between them. Germline V gene sequence: CDR1 SEHNR, CDR2 FQNEAQ (reference sequence). The CDR3 runs to 14 residues. The CDR3 spells CASSLTRGRVGYTF. CDR3 nucleotides: TGTGCCAGCAGCCTTACCAGGGGACGTGTTGGCTACACCTTC.

This chain uses TRBV6-5 with TRBJ1-1; D is unresolved. The CDR3 covers 16 residues. Germline-derived CDR1 and CDR2 are MNHEY and SVGAGI. V lost 0 bases, J lost 2 bases, and 13 bases lay in between. CDR3 region: CASSYSLQAPNTEAFF. The CDR3 bases are TGTGCCAGCAGTTACTCGTTGCAAGCACCCAACACTGAAGCTTTCTTT.

This chain connects TRBV28 to TRBJ1-5; D unresolved. Germline V gene data show CDR1 as MDHEN and CDR2 as SYDVKM. The CDR3 contains 16 residues. V lost 3 bases, J lost 1 base, and 13 bases lay in between. The CDR3 DNA is TGTGCCAGCAGTTTCGGAGGGATTGCGAGCAATCAGCCCCAGCATTTT. As protein: CASSFGGIASNQPQHF.

The chain employs TRBV5-1 and TRBJ1-2; the D gene is possibly TRBD1 (5 bases). Trimming shortened V by 4 bases and J by 2 bases, and 9 bases separated the two germline ends. The CDR3 totals 13 residues. Germline V gene sequence: CDR1 SGHRS, CDR2 YFSETQ. CDR3 protein: CASSQGGNYGYTF. The CDR3, as DNA: TGCGCCAGCAGCCAGGGAGGGAACTATGGCTACACCTTC. The full variable domain, completed using reference TRBV5-1 and TRBJ1-2, is KAGVTQTPRYLIKTRGQQVTLSCSPISGHRSVSWYQQTPGQGLQFLFEYFSETQRNKGNFPGRFSGRQFSNSRSEMNVSTLELGDSALYLCASSQGGNYGYTFGSGTRLTVV.

The J gene is TRBJ2-3, the V gene TRBV5-1; TRBD2 matches 12 bases. From germline, CDR1 is SGHRS and CDR2 YFSETQ. This CDR3 has 15 residues. V was clipped by 3 bases and J by 4 bases; unmatched bases: 3. CDR3 coding DNA: TGCGCCAGCAGCTCACTAGCGGGGGGAGCAGATACGCAGTATTTT. This gives the protein CASSSLAGGADTQYF.

The chain has TRBV7-2 and TRBJ1-2; 7 bases map to TRBD1. Germline assignment: CDR1 SGHTA and CDR2 FQGNSA. This CDR3 has 14 residues. Trimming cost V 5 bases and J 8 bases; bases outside gene matches: 11. CDR3 nucleotide sequence: TGTGCCAGCAGCCCCATTACAGGGGTGAAGGGCTACACCTTC. This gives the protein CASSPITGVKGYTF.

V usage is TRBV4-2 and J usage is TRBJ2-3, with D tentatively TRBD2 (7 bases). The ends were cut back, 0 bases at V and 4 bases at J, with 20 bases in the middle. CDR3 length: 18 residues. Per germline, CDR1 LGHNA and CDR2 YNFKEQ. The CDR3 bases are TGTGCCAGCAGCCAAGATCGAGGGGGGGGGAGCGGTGCAGATACGCAGTATTTT. It codes for CASSQDRGGGSGADTQYF.

The chain carries TRBV28 and TRBJ1-1, with TRBD1 matching over 7 bases. This CDR3 comprises 14 residues. With V trimmed by 5 bases and J by 3 bases, 6 bases remained unmatched. From germline, CDR1 is MDHEN and CDR2 SYDVKM. The CDR3 sequence: CASSGPGGDTEAFF. The CDR3 coding sequence is TGTGCCAGCAGTGGCCCAGGGGGAGACACTGAAGCTTTCTTT. The complete variable domain, with remaining parts taken from reference TRBV28 and TRBJ1-1, reads DVKVTQSSRYLVKRTGEKVFLECVQDMDHENMFWYRQDPGLGLRLIYFSYDVKMKEKGDIPEGYSVSREKKERFSLILESASTNQTSMYLCASSGPGGDTEAFFGQGTRLTVV.